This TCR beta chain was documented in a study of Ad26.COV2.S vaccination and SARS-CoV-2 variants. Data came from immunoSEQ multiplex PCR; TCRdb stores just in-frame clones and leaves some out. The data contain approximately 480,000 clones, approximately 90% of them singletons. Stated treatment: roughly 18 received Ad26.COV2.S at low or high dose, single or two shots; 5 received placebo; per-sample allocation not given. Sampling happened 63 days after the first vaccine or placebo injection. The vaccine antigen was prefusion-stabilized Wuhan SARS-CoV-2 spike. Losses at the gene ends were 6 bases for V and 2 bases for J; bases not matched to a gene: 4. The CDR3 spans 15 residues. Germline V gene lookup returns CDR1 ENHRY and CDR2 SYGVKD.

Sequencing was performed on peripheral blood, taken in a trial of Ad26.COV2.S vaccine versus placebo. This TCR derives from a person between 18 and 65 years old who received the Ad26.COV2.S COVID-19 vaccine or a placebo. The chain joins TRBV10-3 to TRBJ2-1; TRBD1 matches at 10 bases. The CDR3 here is CAISQGQGAYNEQFF. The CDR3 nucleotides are TGTGCCATCAGCCAAGGACAGGGGGCCTACAATGAGCAGTTCTTC.